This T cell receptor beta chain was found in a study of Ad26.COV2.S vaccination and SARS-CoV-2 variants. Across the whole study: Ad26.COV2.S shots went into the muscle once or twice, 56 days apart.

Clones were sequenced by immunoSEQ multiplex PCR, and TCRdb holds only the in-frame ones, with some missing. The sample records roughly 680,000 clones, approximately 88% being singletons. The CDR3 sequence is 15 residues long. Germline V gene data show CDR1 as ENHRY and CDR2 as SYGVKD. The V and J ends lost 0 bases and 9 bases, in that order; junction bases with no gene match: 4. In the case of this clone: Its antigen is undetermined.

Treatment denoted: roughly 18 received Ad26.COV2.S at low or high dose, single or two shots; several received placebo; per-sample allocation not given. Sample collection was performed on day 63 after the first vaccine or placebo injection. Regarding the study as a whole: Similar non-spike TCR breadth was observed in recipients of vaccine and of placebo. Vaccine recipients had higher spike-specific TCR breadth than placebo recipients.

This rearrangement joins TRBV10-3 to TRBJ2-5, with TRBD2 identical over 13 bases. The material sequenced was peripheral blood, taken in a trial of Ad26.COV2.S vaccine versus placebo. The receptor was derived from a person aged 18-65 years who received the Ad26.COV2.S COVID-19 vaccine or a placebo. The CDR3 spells CAISESGTSGTSQYF. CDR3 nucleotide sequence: TGTGCCATCAGTGAGTCAGGGACTAGCGGGACGTCCCAGTACTTC.